A selection of T cell receptor beta chains follows, all from one sample in a study of blood T cells in healthy people across ages. TCRdb called the 5' RACE reads again in MiXCR, with one record for every CDR3 protein. The sample lists approximately 790,000 distinct CDR3 sequences, around 68% occurring once. Sequences were obtained from blood. The receptor source for this set is a man aged 25 to 40 in good health. The CDR3 runs from the conserved cysteine through the conserved F or W.

cdr3_aa | j_call | v_call
CSARDPGHSYYEQYF | TRBJ2-7 | TRBV20-1
CASSVRQSDTQYF | TRBJ2-3 | TRBV9
CSVAGTVDQPQHF | TRBJ1-5 | TRBV29-1
CASSEGAFYGYTF | TRBJ1-2 | TRBV25-1
CASSFDWGHTGELFF | TRBJ2-2 | TRBV5-1
CSATSGVSTDTQYF | TRBJ2-3 | TRBV20-1
CASSQAGTGVYEQYF | TRBJ2-7 | TRBV4-2
CASSSKVDGSYIQYF | TRBJ2-4 | TRBV6-5
CASSPIRDREYYEQYF | TRBJ2-7 | TRBV18
CASRPGPAVNNEQFF | TRBJ2-1 | TRBV2
CASSQVAGQPGLFF | TRBJ2-1 | TRBV14
CASSGPAGAGNEQFF | TRBJ2-1 | TRBV7-3
CATSRDRISGPSTDTQYF | TRBJ2-3 | TRBV15
CAISESPSGAATETQYF | NA | TRBV10-3
CASSLSRGQGRSNEQYF | NA | TRBV28